Each of the 13 T cell receptor beta chains below was sequenced from the same sample in a study of blood T cell repertoires in COVID-19. Clones were sequenced by immunoSEQ multiplex PCR, and TCRdb holds only the in-frame ones, with some missing. The table records about 210,000 clones, around 92% of them present only once. The sequencing sample was made of peripheral blood. These receptors were taken from a man under 40 with acute or convalescent COVID-19.

The chain links TRBV11-2 to TRBJ2-7, with TRBD2 as a possible D gene (6 bases). Germline V lookup: CDR1 SGHAT, CDR2 FQNNGV. The CDR3 extends over 14 amino acids. With 6 bases removed from V and 7 bases from J, the gap between germline ends came to 19 bases. The CDR3 region has the DNA TGTGCCAGCAGACCCGACACCCCCGGGGGTGAGCAGTACTTC. Protein: CASRPDTPGGEQYF.

The V gene is TRBV7-9, the J gene TRBJ1-4, with 10 positions matching TRBD1. The CDR3 spans 15 residues. The germline V gene has CDR1 SEHNR and CDR2 FQNEAQ (reference sequence). The V and J ends lost 5 bases and 8 bases, in that order; junction bases with no gene match: 8. CDR3 bases: TGTGCCAGCAGCATTGACGGGACAGGGGACGAAAAACTGTTTTTT. Protein: CASSIDGTGDEKLFF.

J is TRBJ1-1 and V is TRBV6-6; TRBD1 agrees at 7 bases. The CDR3 spans 12 residues. Germline CDR1 reads MNHNY; CDR2 reads SVGAGI (reference sequence). Germline trimming cut 10 bases from V and 4 bases from J; bases unmatched to any gene: 6. CDR3 protein: CAIRSGGTEAFF. The DNA for the CDR3 is TGTGCCATCCGTTCAGGGGGCACTGAAGCTTTCTTT.

The V and J genes are TRBV24-1 and TRBJ2-3; 10 positions agree with TRBD2. Trimming took 4 bases from V and 10 from J; bases not matched to a gene: 7. This CDR3 has 14 residues. Germline V gene data show CDR1 as KGHDR and CDR2 as SFDVKD. CDR3 protein: CATSEQRSGRAQYF. CDR3 DNA: TGTGCCACCAGTGAACAGAGAAGCGGGAGGGCGCAGTATTTT.

The rearrangement uses TRBV5-1 and TRBJ1-2; weak D call: TRBD1 (5 bases). Germline CDR1 and CDR2: SGHRS and YFSETQ. Trimming took 5 bases from V and 3 from J, leaving 14 bases between them. This CDR3 is built from 14 residues. CDR3 residues: CASRLRGGHYGYTF. The CDR3 nucleotides read TGCGCCAGCAGGTTGAGGGGTGGCCACTATGGCTACACCTTC.

J is TRBJ1-3 and V is TRBV2, with TRBD1 as a possible D gene (5 bases). The germline V gene encodes CDR1 SNHLY and CDR2 FYNNEI. The length of the CDR3 is 14 residues. V gave up 7 bases and J gave up 2 bases, with 12 bases separating them. Written as DNA, the CDR3 is TGTGCCAGCAAAGGGGCGGCCGCTGGAAACACCATATATTTT. This encodes CASKGAAAGNTIYF.

This chain joins TRBV5-1 and TRBJ2-1; no firm D call. The V gene lost 3 bases and the J gene lost 10 bases, with 14 bases spanning the gap. The CDR3 loop spans 13 amino acids. Germline CDR1 reads SGHRS; CDR2 reads YFSETQ. Here the CDR3 DNA reads TGCGCCAGCAGCTCCTCCCCAGCGTGGGAGCAGTTCTTC. Its protein is CASSSSPAWEQFF.

V is TRBV2 and J is TRBJ2-5, with TRBD2 matching 13 bases. Germline CDR1 SNHLY, CDR2 FYNNEI. This CDR3 contains 16 residues. Losses at the gene ends were 6 bases for V and 3 bases for J; bases not matched to a gene: 7. CDR3 in DNA: TGTGCCAGCAGAAAGGGACTAGCGGGGAGTAAAGAGACCCAGTACTTC. It codes for CASRKGLAGSKETQYF.

The V gene is TRBV5-1, the J gene TRBJ2-4, with 16 bases lining up with TRBD2. In germline, CDR1 is SGHRS, CDR2 YFSETQ. Unmatched junction bases numbered 12, after V lost 4 bases and J lost 11 bases. This CDR3 has 17 residues. The CDR3 sequence: CASSPSLGTSGRVVQYF. The CDR3 DNA is TGCGCCAGCAGCCCGTCACTCGGGACTAGCGGGAGGGTGGTTCAGTACTTC.

The V call is TRBV7-9, the J call TRBJ2-7, with a tentative D call TRBD1 (6 bases). The CDR3 extends over 12 amino acids. Trimming stripped 5 bases from V and 6 bases from J, with 11 bases between. Germline values: CDR1 SEHNR, CDR2 FQNEAQ (reference sequence). CDR3 sequence: CASSAAGAEQYF. The CDR3 nucleotides read TGTGCCAGCAGCGCCGCAGGGGCCGAGCAGTACTTC.

This sequence joins TRBV3-1 (or the pseudogene TRBV3-2) and TRBJ1-1; 11 positions match TRBD1. The ends lost 4 bases at V and 4 bases at J; junction bases unmatched: 5. CDR1 and CDR2 from the germline V gene are LGHDT and YNNKEL (reference sequence). CDR3 size: 15 residues. Here the CDR3 reads CASSPGQGVSTEAFF. DNA for the CDR3: TGTGCCAGCAGCCCGGGACAGGGGGTTTCCACTGAAGCTTTCTTT.

The table lists this clone with a few counts. The chain employs TRBV3-1 (or the pseudogene TRBV3-2) and TRBJ1-2; 8 bases match TRBD1. Per germline, CDR1 LGHDT and CDR2 YNNKEL (reference sequence). V lost 5 bases, J lost 4 bases, and 9 bases stayed unmatched. This CDR3 comprises 15 residues. The CDR3 loop is CASSSSGTGSYGYTF. CDR3 nucleotides: TGTGCCAGCAGCTCAAGCGGGACAGGTAGCTATGGCTACACCTTC.

This chain connects TRBV29-1 to TRBJ2-6; 12 bases are a match to TRBD1. The V gene's germline CDR1 is SQVTM and CDR2 ANQGSEA. The junction had 9 bases not matched to a gene; V was cut back by 5 bases and J by 4 bases. CDR3 size: 17 residues. The chain's CDR3 is CSVIPGQGAWGANVLTF. The CDR3 DNA reads as TGCAGCGTTATACCGGGACAGGGGGCATGGGGGGCCAACGTCCTGACTTTC.